This entry concerns a single TCR beta chain. In the original workflow: Amplification with reference gene primers provided the estimates of nucleated cell counts. This table comes from immunoSEQ multiplex PCR, and its TCRdb copy is limited to in-frame clones, with some not included. V, J and clone size derive from that table, while D and trimming were established from the DNA sequence. This sample yields approximately 180,000 clones, of which over 75% are seen a single time; roughly 3.5% belongs to the top ten. The data originate from a study of blood T cell repertoires in COVID-19. As for the study in general: The United States, Italy and Spain supplied acute and convalescent COVID-19 samples. Nucleic acid was either cDNA or gDNA, and it came from T cells, B-cell-depleted T cells, or PBMCs.

CDR3 length: 15 amino acids. Germline V CDR1 and CDR2: SGHTA, FQGNSA. V lost 1 base and J 9 bases, leaving 13 bases between the germline ends. This chain joins TRBV7-2 and TRBJ1-6; D not resolved. The sequencing sample was made of peripheral blood. This TCR was recovered from a man in his sixties with acute or convalescent COVID-19. The CDR3 nucleotides read TGTGCCAGCAGCTTAGTCGCCGGAGCGGGTTCACCCCTCCACTTT. Translation: CASSLVAGAGSPLHF.